A single sample gave rise to the 21 T cell receptor beta chains below, sequenced in a study of blood T cells in healthy people across ages. Combining a sample-barcoded 5' primer with a J-beta primer mix, a second PCR ran for about 7 to 11 cycles. TCRdb analysed the 5' RACE reads with MiXCR anew, one entry per CDR3 protein. This table has fewer than 2,000,000 distinct CDR3 sequences, approximately 32% appearing once. Material for sequencing was blood. The origin of the receptors is a woman aged 25-40 years in good health.

The chain carries TRBV5-1 and TRBJ2-3; D is unresolved. Between the trimmed V and J ends, which lost 2 bases and 4 bases, there was a span of 8 bases. The CDR3 sequence is 13 residues long. Germline CDR1 and CDR2: SGHRS and YFSETQ. The CDR3 region has the DNA TGCGCCAGCAGCTTTAAGACTTCAGATACGCAGTATTTT. Translation gives CASSFKTSDTQYF. Together with reference TRBV5-1 and TRBJ2-3, the CDR3 gives the full variable domain: KAGVTQTPRYLIKTRGQQVTLSCSPISGHRSVSWYQQTPGQGLQFLFEYFSETQRNKGNFPGRFSGRQFSNSRSEMNVSTLELGDSALYLCASSFKTSDTQYFGPGTRLTVL.

Regarding this clonotype: At one of its ends the junction is not consistent with the germline gene, which may arise from a read error. This chain links TRBV20-1 with TRBJ2-1, with TRBD2 matching 9 bases. The V gene's germline CDR1 is DFQATT and CDR2 SNEGSKA (reference sequence). The CDR3 is made up of 13 amino acids. This chain's CDR3 is CGAPGTSNRGQFF. The DNA of the CDR3 is TGCGGTGCACCAGGGACTAGCAACAGGGGGCAGTTCTTC.

The genes are TRBV28 and TRBJ2-1, with unresolved D. Germline CDR1 is MDHEN and CDR2 is SYDVKM. This CDR3 has 13 amino acids. With 5 bases removed from V and 7 bases from J, the gap between germline ends came to 12 bases. CDR3 sequence reads: CASSTLNLNEQFF. CDR3 sequence (DNA): TGTGCCAGCAGTACCTTAAATCTTAATGAGCAGTTCTTC. The full variable domain, in which reference TRBV28 and TRBJ2-1 provide the parts outside the CDR3, is DVKVTQSSRYLVKRTGEKVFLECVQDMDHENMFWYRQDPGLGLRLIYFSYDVKMKEKGDIPEGYSVSREKKERFSLILESASTNQTSMYLCASSTLNLNEQFFGPGTRLTVL.

This clonotype turned up a few times. The chain links TRBV6-6 to TRBJ2-7; D possibly uses TRBD1 or TRBD2 (5 bases each). Germline assignment: CDR1 MNHNY and CDR2 SVGAGI (reference sequence). The ends were cut back, 6 bases at V and 2 bases at J, with 14 bases in the middle. The length of the CDR3 is 14 residues. The CDR3 loop is CASSNGASPYEQYF. CDR3 sequence (DNA): TGTGCCAGCAGCAACGGGGCTTCGCCCTACGAGCAGTACTTC.

The CDR3 region is CSARRGHEQFF. The DNA of the CDR3 is TGCAGTGCTAGGAGGGGTCATGAGCAGTTCTTC. The rearrangement uses TRBV20-1 and TRBJ2-1; D possibly uses TRBD1 or TRBD2 (5 bases each). The CDR3 is 11 residues long. Germline values: CDR1 DFQATT, CDR2 SNEGSKA (reference sequence). Between the trimmed V and J ends, which lost 3 bases and 8 bases, there was a span of 8 bases.

This clonotype has only a few counts. The rearrangement links TRBV10-2 to TRBJ2-5; possible D gene TRBD2, 6 bases. Trimming took 4 bases from V and 3 from J, leaving 15 bases between them. Germline CDR1 WSHSY, CDR2 SAAADI. This CDR3 region has 15 residues. DNA for the CDR3: TGCGCCAGCAGTGTCTCCTTTCGGGGGAAAGAGACCCAGTACTTC. It is translated as CASSVSFRGKETQYF.

V is TRBV6-5 and J is TRBJ1-2; 9 nucleotides match TRBD1. Germline V gene lookup returns CDR1 MNHEY and CDR2 SVGAGI. Trimming took 5 bases from V and 7 from J; bases not matched to a gene: 8. CDR3 length: 14 residues. Here the CDR3 reads CASSPSGQGGGYTF. CDR3 bases: TGTGCCAGCAGTCCGTCGGGACAGGGCGGTGGCTACACCTTC.

The CDR3 region is CASIPGTAIQTQYF. In DNA form, the CDR3 reads TGTGCCAGCATTCCCGGGACAGCCATCCAGACCCAGTACTTC. The chain employs TRBV6-1 and TRBJ2-5, with TRBD1 identical over 7 bases. Losses at the gene ends were 7 bases for V and 6 bases for J; bases not matched to a gene: 11. The germline CDR1 and CDR2 sequences are MNHNS and SASEGT. The CDR3 spans 14 residues.

The chain combines TRBV6-6 with TRBJ1-5; 7 nucleotides agree with TRBD1. V dropped 2 bases and J dropped 3; count of bases not matched to a gene: 1. CDR3 length: 14 amino acids. The germline V gene has CDR1 MNHNY and CDR2 SVGAGI (reference sequence). The CDR3 DNA reads as TGTGCCAGCAGTTACACAGGGGACAATCAGCCCCAGCATTTT. Protein sequence: CASSYTGDNQPQHF.

This clonotype was seen a single time. The chain uses TRBV30 and TRBJ1-5, with TRBD1 as a possible D gene (5 bases). The germline gives CDR1 GTSNPN, CDR2 SVGIG (reference sequence). V was shortened by 4 bases and J by 4 bases, with 17 bases between the two germline ends. The CDR3 runs to 15 residues. In nucleotides, the CDR3 is TGTGCCTGGAATACGGGGGAGGGAACAAATCAGCCCCAGCATTTT. Amino acids: CAWNTGEGTNQPQHF.

Comments on this clonotype: A read error may account for a junction end that differs from germline. The V call is TRBV25-1, the J call TRBJ2-2, with 11 nucleotides matching TRBD1. Germline values: CDR1 MGHDK, CDR2 SYGVNS. This CDR3 spans 16 amino acids. CDR3 residues: CASSEAGTGGTGERFF. DNA for the CDR3: TGTGCCAGCAGTGAGGCCGGGACAGGGGGGACCGGGGAGCGGTTTTTT.

The CDR3 DNA is TGTGCCAGCAGCCACCACCGGACAGGAGGGGGGACCCAGTACTTC. Amino acid sequence: CASSHHRTGGGTQYF. The genes are TRBV14 and TRBJ2-5, with TRBD1 as a possible D gene (7 bases). The CDR3 sequence is 15 residues long. Trimming left V 3 bases short and J 7 bases short, with 18 bases between. Germline CDR1 and CDR2: SGHDN and FVKESK. Supplemented by reference TRBV14 and TRBJ2-5, the full variable domain reads EAGVTQFPSHSVIEKGQTVTLRCDPISGHDNLYWYRRVMGKEIKFLLHFVKESKQDESGMPNNRFLAERTGGTYSTLKVQPAELEDSGVYFCASSHHRTGGGTQYFGPGTRLLVL.

V gene TRBV9 combines with J gene TRBJ1-1; D is possibly TRBD1 (5 bases). Deletions cut 6 bases from V and 0 bases from J, with 9 bases between. Germline V gene data show CDR1 as SGDLS and CDR2 as YYNGEE. The CDR3 contains 13 residues. The CDR3 loop reads CASNGGMNTEAFF. CDR3 DNA: TGTGCCAGCAACGGGGGGATGAACACTGAAGCTTTCTTT.

This chain connects TRBV6-1 to TRBJ2-4; TRBD1 or TRBD2 may be the D gene (5 bases each). TRBJ2-7 matches the DNA end more closely, so the J call is doubtful. The CDR3 is 15 residues long. Germline-derived CDR1 and CDR2 are MNHNS and SASEGT. The CDR3 DNA sequence: TGTGCCAGCAGTGGAGCGCCGGGGCAGAACTACGAGCAGTACTTC. Translation gives CASSGAPGQNYEQYF.

This sequence joins TRBV29-1 and TRBJ2-5; 10 bases match TRBD2. This CDR3 is 16 amino acids long. CDR1 and CDR2 (germline): SQVTM, ANQGSEA. V trimming: 4 bases; J trimming: 4 bases; junction bases outside the gene matches: 12. The CDR3 reads CSVVYPAGGGGETQYF. The CDR3, as DNA: TGCAGCGTTGTATACCCAGCGGGAGGGGGGGGAGAGACCCAGTACTTC.

The J gene is TRBJ2-2, the V gene TRBV4-1; D gene ambiguous. Germline CDR1 reads MGHRA; CDR2 reads YSYEKL. The CDR3 consists of 13 residues. The germline V and J ends were trimmed by 5 bases and 4 bases, with 8 bases remaining between them. The CDR3 nucleotides are TGCGCCAGCAGCGAGCAGACCACCGGGGAGCTGTTTTTT. Translating gives CASSEQTTGELFF.

This clonotype was counted only a few times. The chain has TRBV20-1 and TRBJ2-7; a weak D match, TRBD2 (5 bases). Trimming removed 4 bases from V and 0 bases from J, with 16 bases in between. The CDR3 sequence is 15 residues long. Germline V CDR1 and CDR2: DFQATT, SNEGSKA (reference sequence). The CDR3 loop reads CSATSPGLSSYEQYF. The DNA of the CDR3 is TGCAGTGCTACCTCCCCCGGACTGAGCTCCTACGAGCAGTACTTC.

This rearrangement joins TRBV9 to TRBJ2-1; TRBD2 aligns across 9 bases. This CDR3 comprises 15 residues. Germline lookup yields CDR1 SGDLS and CDR2 YYNGEE. V shed 6 bases, J shed 10 bases, and the junction held 14 bases outside the gene matches. The CDR3 bases are TGTGCCAGCACCCCTGGGAGCGGGGGGCCTAGGGAGCAGTTCTTC. Translating it yields CASTPGSGGPREQFF.

There are a few counts of this clonotype. The chain joins TRBV6-6 to TRBJ1-6; 8 bases are shared with TRBD1. J lost 4 bases, V lost 11 bases, and 10 bases had no gene match. The CDR3 totals 15 residues. Per the germline V gene, CDR1 is MNHNY and CDR2 is SVGAGI (reference sequence). CDR3 in DNA: TGTGCCGCCCACCCGGGACAGGCTTATAATTCACCCCTCCACTTT. Encoded protein: CAAHPGQAYNSPLHF.

This clonotype came up a few times. This chain links TRBV27 with TRBJ2-1, with 7 bases that match TRBD1. The J segment lost 7 bases and the V segment lost 5 bases, leaving 11 bases of the junction unmatched. Germline CDR1 is MNHEY and CDR2 is SMNVEV (reference sequence). CDR3 length equals 15 residues. CDR3 in amino acids: CASSTPGGALNEQFF. CDR3 in DNA: TGTGCCAGCAGTACCCCAGGGGGAGCGCTAAATGAGCAGTTCTTC.

Only one count was recorded for this clonotype. The CDR3 bases are TGTGCCAGCAGCCGGACAGGGAAAGAAGAGACCCAGTACTTC. This translates into CASSRTGKEETQYF. J is TRBJ2-5 and V is TRBV2; TRBD1 agrees at 8 bases. CDR1 SNHLY and CDR2 FYNNEI come from the germline V gene. This CDR3 contains 14 residues. The junction had 6 bases not matched to a gene; V was cut back by 6 bases and J by 3 bases.